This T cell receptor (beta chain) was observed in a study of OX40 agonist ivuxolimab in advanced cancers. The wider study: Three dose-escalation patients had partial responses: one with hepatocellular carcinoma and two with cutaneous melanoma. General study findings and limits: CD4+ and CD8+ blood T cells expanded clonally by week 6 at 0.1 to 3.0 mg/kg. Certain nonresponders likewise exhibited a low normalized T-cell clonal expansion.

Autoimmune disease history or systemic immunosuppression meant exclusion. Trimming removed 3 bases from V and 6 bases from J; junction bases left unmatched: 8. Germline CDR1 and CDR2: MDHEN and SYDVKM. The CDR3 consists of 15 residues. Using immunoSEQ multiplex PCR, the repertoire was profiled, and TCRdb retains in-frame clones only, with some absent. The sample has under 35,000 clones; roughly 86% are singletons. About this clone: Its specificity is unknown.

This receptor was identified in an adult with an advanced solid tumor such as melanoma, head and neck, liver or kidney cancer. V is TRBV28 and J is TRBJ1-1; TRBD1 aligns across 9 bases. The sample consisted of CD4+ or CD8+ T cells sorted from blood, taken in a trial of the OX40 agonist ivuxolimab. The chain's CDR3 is CASSLIQGAPPEAFF. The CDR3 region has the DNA TGTGCCAGCAGTTTGATACAGGGGGCGCCTCCTGAAGCTTTCTTT.